This T cell receptor beta chain was captured by sequencing in a study of blood T cell repertoires in COVID-19. Study context: Collection of acute and convalescent COVID-19 samples took place in the United States, Italy and Spain. Nucleic acid was either cDNA or gDNA, and it came from T cells, B-cell-depleted T cells, or PBMCs.

Clones were sequenced by immunoSEQ multiplex PCR, and TCRdb holds only the in-frame ones, with some missing. Of about 41,000 clones listed, roughly 77% are singletons. This clone has just one count. CDR1 is MNHEY and CDR2 is SVGAGI in the germline V gene. This CDR3 is built from 15 residues. The V and J ends lost 6 bases and 2 bases respectively, with 17 bases between them. The chain employs TRBV6-5 and TRBJ2-7; D possibly corresponds to TRBD2 (7 bases). Sequences were obtained from peripheral blood. The source of this sequence is a man older than 75 with acute or convalescent COVID-19. In DNA, the CDR3 is TGTGCCAGCAGCCCCTCGCGGGGGCCCCCCTACGAGCAGTACTTC. Its translation is CASSPSRGPPYEQYF.